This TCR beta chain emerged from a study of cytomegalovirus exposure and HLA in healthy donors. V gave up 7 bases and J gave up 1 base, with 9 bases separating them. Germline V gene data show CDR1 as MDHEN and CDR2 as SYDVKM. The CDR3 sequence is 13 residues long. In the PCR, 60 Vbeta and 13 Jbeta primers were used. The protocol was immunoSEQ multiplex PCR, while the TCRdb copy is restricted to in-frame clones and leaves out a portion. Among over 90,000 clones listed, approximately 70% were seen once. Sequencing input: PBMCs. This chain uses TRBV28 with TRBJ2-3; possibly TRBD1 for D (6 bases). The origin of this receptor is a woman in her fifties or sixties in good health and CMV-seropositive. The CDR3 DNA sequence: TGTGCCAGCATCGCAGGGGGCACAGATACGCAGTATTTT. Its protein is CASIAGGTDTQYF.